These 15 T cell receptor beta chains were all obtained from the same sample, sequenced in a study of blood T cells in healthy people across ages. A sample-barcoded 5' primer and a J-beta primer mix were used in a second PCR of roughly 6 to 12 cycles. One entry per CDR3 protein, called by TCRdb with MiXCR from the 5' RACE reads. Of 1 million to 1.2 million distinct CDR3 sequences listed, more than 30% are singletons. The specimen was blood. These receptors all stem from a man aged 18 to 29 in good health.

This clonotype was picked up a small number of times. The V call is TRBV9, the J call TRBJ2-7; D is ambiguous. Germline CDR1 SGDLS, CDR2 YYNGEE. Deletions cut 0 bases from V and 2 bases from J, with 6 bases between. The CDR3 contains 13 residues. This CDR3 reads CASSVGPAYEQYF. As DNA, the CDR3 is TGTGCCAGCAGCGTAGGGCCAGCCTACGAGCAGTACTTC.

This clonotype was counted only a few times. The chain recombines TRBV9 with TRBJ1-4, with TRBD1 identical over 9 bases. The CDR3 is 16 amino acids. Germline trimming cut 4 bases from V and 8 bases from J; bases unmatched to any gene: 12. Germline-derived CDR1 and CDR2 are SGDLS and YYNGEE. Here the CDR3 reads CASSPQQGAEIEKLFF. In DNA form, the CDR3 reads TGTGCCAGCAGCCCACAACAGGGGGCAGAGATCGAAAAACTGTTTTTT.

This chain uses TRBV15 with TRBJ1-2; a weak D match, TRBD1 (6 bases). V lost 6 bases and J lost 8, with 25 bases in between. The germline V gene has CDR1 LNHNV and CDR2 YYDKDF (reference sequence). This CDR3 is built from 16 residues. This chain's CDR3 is CATSRPAAGAFGGYTF. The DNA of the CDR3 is TGTGCCACCAGTCGACCCGCAGCAGGGGCCTTCGGGGGCTACACCTTC.

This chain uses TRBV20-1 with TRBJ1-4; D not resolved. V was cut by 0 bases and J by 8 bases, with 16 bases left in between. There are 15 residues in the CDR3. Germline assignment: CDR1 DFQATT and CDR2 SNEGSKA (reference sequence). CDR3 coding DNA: TGCAGTGCTAGAGATCCCACTCTAAGCCCGGAAAAACTGTTTTTT. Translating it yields CSARDPTLSPEKLFF.

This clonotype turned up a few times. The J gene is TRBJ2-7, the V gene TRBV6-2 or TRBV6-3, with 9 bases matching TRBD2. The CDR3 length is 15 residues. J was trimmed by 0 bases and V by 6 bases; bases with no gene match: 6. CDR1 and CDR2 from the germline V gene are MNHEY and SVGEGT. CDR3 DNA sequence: TGTGCCAGCAGAGAAAGCGGGGGGTCCTCCTACGAGCAGTACTTC. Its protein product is CASRESGGSSYEQYF.

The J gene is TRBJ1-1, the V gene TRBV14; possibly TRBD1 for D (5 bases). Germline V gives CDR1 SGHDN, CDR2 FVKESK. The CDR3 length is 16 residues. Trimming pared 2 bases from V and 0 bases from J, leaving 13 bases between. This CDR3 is CASSQSAGNMNTEAFF. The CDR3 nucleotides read TGTGCCAGCAGCCAATCGGCAGGGAATATGAACACTGAAGCTTTCTTT.

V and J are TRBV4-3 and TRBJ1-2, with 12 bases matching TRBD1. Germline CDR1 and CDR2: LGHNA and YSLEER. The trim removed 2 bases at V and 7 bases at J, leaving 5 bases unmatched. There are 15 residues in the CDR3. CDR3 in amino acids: CASSQSGTGGFGYTF. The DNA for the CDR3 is TGCGCCAGCAGCCAATCCGGGACAGGGGGCTTTGGCTACACCTTC.

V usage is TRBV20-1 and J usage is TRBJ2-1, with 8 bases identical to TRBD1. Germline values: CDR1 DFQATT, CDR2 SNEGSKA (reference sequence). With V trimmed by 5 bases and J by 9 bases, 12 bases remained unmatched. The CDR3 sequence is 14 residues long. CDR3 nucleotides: TGCAGTGCTGTTCCGGACAGGGATGGCGGTGAGCAGTTCTTC. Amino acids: CSAVPDRDGGEQFF.

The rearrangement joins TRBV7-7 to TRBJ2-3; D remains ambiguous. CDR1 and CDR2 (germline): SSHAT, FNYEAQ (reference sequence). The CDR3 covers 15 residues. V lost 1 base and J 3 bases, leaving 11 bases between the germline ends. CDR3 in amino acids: CASSLGSGPTDTQYF. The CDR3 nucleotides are TGTGCCAGCAGCTTAGGCTCAGGCCCGACAGATACGCAGTATTTT. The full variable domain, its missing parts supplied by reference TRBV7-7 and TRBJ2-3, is GAGVSQSPRYKVTKRGQDVTLRCDPISSHATLYWYQQALGQGPEFLTYFNYEAQPDKSGLPSDRFSAERPEGSISTLTIQRTEQRDSAMYRCASSLGSGPTDTQYFGPGTRLTVL.

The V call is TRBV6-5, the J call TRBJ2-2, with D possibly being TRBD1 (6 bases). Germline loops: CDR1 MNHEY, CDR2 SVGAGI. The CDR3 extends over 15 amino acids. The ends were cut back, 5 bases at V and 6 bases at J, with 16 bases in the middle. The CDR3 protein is CASSGKHQGSGELFF. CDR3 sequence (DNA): TGTGCCAGCAGTGGGAAACATCAGGGGTCCGGGGAGCTGTTTTTT.

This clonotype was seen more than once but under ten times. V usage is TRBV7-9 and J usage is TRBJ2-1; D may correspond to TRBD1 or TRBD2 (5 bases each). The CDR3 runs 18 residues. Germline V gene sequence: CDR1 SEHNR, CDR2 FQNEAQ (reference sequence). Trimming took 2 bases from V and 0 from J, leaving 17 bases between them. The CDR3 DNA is TGTGCCAGCAGCTTAAGGATCGGGACGGCGGGCTCCTACAATGAGCAGTTCTTC. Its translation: CASSLRIGTAGSYNEQFF.

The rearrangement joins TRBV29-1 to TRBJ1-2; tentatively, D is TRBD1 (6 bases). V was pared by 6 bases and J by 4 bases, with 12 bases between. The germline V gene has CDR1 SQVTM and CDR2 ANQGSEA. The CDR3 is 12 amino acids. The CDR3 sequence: CSVDQGIYGYTF. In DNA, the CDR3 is TGCAGCGTCGACCAGGGGATCTATGGCTACACCTTC.

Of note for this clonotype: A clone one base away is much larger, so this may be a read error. In DNA form, the CDR3 reads TGTGCCAGCAGTCCCCAAGTGGATGCGGATACGCAGTATTTT. Encoded protein: CASSPQVDADTQYF. The chain links TRBV6-5 to TRBJ2-3; D uncertain. V gave up 5 bases and J gave up 6 bases, with 15 bases separating them. CDR1 and CDR2 from the germline V gene are MNHEY and SVGAGI. This CDR3 contains 14 residues.

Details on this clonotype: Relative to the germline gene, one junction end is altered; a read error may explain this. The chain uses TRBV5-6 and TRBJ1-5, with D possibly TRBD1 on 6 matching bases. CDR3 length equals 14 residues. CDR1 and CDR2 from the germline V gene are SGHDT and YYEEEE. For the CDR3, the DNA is TGTGCCAGCAGCTTGGGGGGGGGCCGTCAGCCCCTGCATTTT. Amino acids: CASSLGGGRQPLHF.

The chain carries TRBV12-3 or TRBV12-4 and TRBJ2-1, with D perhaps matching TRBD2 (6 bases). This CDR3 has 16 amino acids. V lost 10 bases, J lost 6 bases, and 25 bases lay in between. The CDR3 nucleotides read TGTGCCATCACTTCGACCGGCGACTGGGGGGTCAATGAGCAGTTCTTC. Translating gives CAITSTGDWGVNEQFF.